Below, 26 T cell receptor beta chains from the same sample are listed, as sequenced in a study of T-cell memory formation after mild COVID-19. TCRdb re-called the 5' RACE reads through MiXCR, storing one row per CDR3 protein. The sample lists some 330,000 distinct CDR3 sequences, roughly 21% occurring once. Source material: PBMCs or a T cell subset sorted from them (not recorded which). The receptors were gathered from an adult woman who had mild COVID-19 (a few samples of this study predate the infection). Cell type and time point are not known.

This clonotype was seen a few times. J is TRBJ2-3 and V is TRBV18; 8 bases are a match to TRBD2. The V segment lost 3 bases and the J segment 4 bases; nucleotides outside the gene matches: 6. Germline CDR1 reads KGHSH; CDR2 reads LQKENI. This CDR3 spans 15 amino acids. CDR3 nucleotide sequence: TGTGCCAGCTCACCCGGGACTAGTGGTGCAGATACGCAGTATTTT. Translating gives CASSPGTSGADTQYF.

The CDR3 loop reads CASSSPGVRASGISDEQYF. The CDR3 DNA sequence: TGCGCCAGCAGCTCGCCGGGGGTGAGGGCCAGCGGGATTTCGGACGAGCAGTACTTC. The chain uses TRBV5-1 and TRBJ2-7; TRBD2 agrees at 7 bases. The V and J ends lost 3 bases and 5 bases, in that order; junction bases with no gene match: 23. CDR3 length equals 19 residues. Germline V gene lookup returns CDR1 SGHRS and CDR2 YFSETQ. Filled out from reference TRBV5-1 and TRBJ2-7, the complete variable domain reads KAGVTQTPRYLIKTRGQQVTLSCSPISGHRSVSWYQQTPGQGLQFLFEYFSETQRNKGNFPGRFSGRQFSNSRSEMNVSTLELGDSALYLCASSSPGVRASGISDEQYFGPGTRLTVT.

This clonotype was counted between two and nine times. The V call is TRBV2, the J call TRBJ1-2, with a possible D match to TRBD1 (6 bases). The germline V gene encodes CDR1 SNHLY and CDR2 FYNNEI. The CDR3 is made up of 16 amino acids. V was clipped by 2 bases and J by 5 bases, with 18 bases between them. This chain's CDR3 is CASSERPGASSYGYTF. CDR3 in DNA: TGTGCCAGCAGTGAACGACCAGGGGCCTCGTCGTATGGCTACACCTTC.

This clonotype appeared a few times. V gene TRBV5-1 combines with J gene TRBJ2-5; 9 nucleotides agree with TRBD2. CDR1 is SGHRS and CDR2 is YFSETQ in the germline V gene. J gave up 1 base and V 4 bases, and 8 bases lay outside the gene matches. The CDR3 sequence is 16 residues long. The CDR3 DNA is TGCGCCAGCAGCCTCGGGGCGGGAGGGAGCCAAGAGACCCAGTACTTC. Translating it yields CASSLGAGGSQETQYF.

This chain uses TRBV6-1 with TRBJ2-7; 9 nucleotides agree with TRBD1. V dropped 6 bases and J dropped 1; count of bases not matched to a gene: 7. The CDR3 spans 15 residues. Germline V gene lookup returns CDR1 MNHNS and CDR2 SASEGT. The CDR3 nucleotides are TGTGCCAGCAGGGTTATGGGGACAGGGTCCTACGAGCAGTACTTC. Residues: CASRVMGTGSYEQYF.

The genes are TRBV25-1 and TRBJ2-5, with D possibly matching TRBD1 (6 bases). Deletions cut 9 bases from V and 2 bases from J, with 19 bases between. The CDR3 runs to 15 residues. Germline values: CDR1 MGHDK, CDR2 SYGVNS. The CDR3 reads CARALGHLGQETQYF. DNA for the CDR3: TGTGCCAGGGCCTTGGGACACCTTGGACAAGAGACCCAGTACTTC.

This clonotype showed up just a few times. The V and J genes are TRBV3-1 and TRBJ2-5, with D uncertain. In germline, CDR1 is LGHDT, CDR2 YNNKEL (reference sequence). This CDR3 region has 12 residues. The V gene lost 4 bases and the J gene lost 7 bases, with 10 bases spanning the gap. CDR3 coding DNA: TGTGCCAGCAGCCTCAGAAAAGGGACCCAGTACTTC. This sequence encodes CASSLRKGTQYF.

This clonotype was counted ten times or more. The chain is built from TRBV20-1 and TRBJ2-7, with 7 bases fitting TRBD1. The CDR3 runs 15 residues. CDR1 and CDR2 from the germline V gene are DFQATT and SNEGSKA (reference sequence). With V trimmed by 0 bases and J by 3 bases, 8 bases remained unmatched. The CDR3 protein is CSARDVWTGVYEQYF. The CDR3 DNA follows: TGCAGTGCTAGAGACGTTTGGACAGGCGTCTACGAGCAGTACTTC.

This CDR3 is CASKTGRTSLSEQYF. In DNA, the CDR3 is TGTGCCAGCAAAACCGGGCGGACATCTCTCTCCGAGCAGTACTTC. The chain uses TRBV27 and TRBJ2-7, with D tentatively TRBD1 (5 bases). The CDR3 is 15 amino acids. CDR1 is MNHEY, CDR2 SMNVEV, per germline (reference sequence). Trimming left V 7 bases short and J 6 bases short, with 22 bases between.

J is TRBJ2-7 and V is TRBV2; 8 nucleotides line up with TRBD1. Germline CDR1 and CDR2: SNHLY and FYNNEI. This CDR3 has 13 amino acids. Losses at the gene ends were 7 bases for V and 3 bases for J; bases not matched to a gene: 5. CDR3 region: CASKAGGVYEQYF. CDR3 DNA: TGTGCCAGCAAGGCAGGGGGCGTCTACGAGCAGTACTTC.

V is TRBV12-3 or TRBV12-4 and J is TRBJ1-2; 7 bases line up with TRBD1. The CDR3 has 14 residues. The V segment lost 4 bases and the J segment 5 bases; nucleotides outside the gene matches: 7. CDR3 bases: TGTGCCAGCAGTTGGGACAGCCTAACGTATGGCTACACCTTC. Encoded protein: CASSWDSLTYGYTF.

This chain joins TRBV15 and TRBJ1-1; D is unresolved. V gave up 1 base and J gave up 0 bases, with 9 bases separating them. Germline V gene sequence: CDR1 LNHNV, CDR2 YYDKDF (reference sequence). The CDR3 sequence is 15 residues long. CDR3 coding DNA: TGTGCCACCAGCAGAGTTGGGCAGCTGAACACTGAAGCTTTCTTT. As protein: CATSRVGQLNTEAFF.

The V and J genes are TRBV2 and TRBJ2-7, with 9 bases matching TRBD1. V shed 6 bases, J shed 4 bases, and the junction held 10 bases outside the gene matches. In germline, CDR1 is SNHLY, CDR2 FYNNEI. The CDR3 runs to 15 residues. This CDR3 is CASRLTGGAGYEQYF. The CDR3 DNA sequence: TGTGCCAGCAGACTTACAGGGGGCGCAGGGTACGAGCAGTACTTC.

V gene TRBV3-1 combines with J gene TRBJ2-7; TRBD2 aligns across 7 bases. The CDR3 spans 14 residues. V lost 6 bases, J lost 3 bases, and 8 bases stayed unmatched. Germline V gene lookup returns CDR1 LGHDT and CDR2 YNNKEL (reference sequence). The CDR3 DNA follows: TGTGCCAGCAGTCGCAGGGAGGGCGGCTACGAGCAGTACTTC. The encoded protein is CASSRREGGYEQYF.

This chain connects TRBV18 to TRBJ2-1, with D unclear. The CDR3 sequence is 14 residues long. Per germline, CDR1 KGHSH and CDR2 LQKENI. Trimming stripped 1 base from V and 3 bases from J, with 7 bases between. The DNA for the CDR3 is TGTGCCAGCTCACCACAGGGTTACTACAATGAGCAGTTCTTC. It codes for CASSPQGYYNEQFF.

The V call is TRBV18, the J call TRBJ1-1, with D hard to call. The ends were cut back, 5 bases at V and 2 bases at J, with 15 bases in the middle. This CDR3 is built from 15 residues. Looked up from germline, CDR1 is KGHSH and CDR2 is LQKENI. CDR3 sequence: CASSSYQDSNTEAFF. CDR3 DNA: TGTGCCAGCTCATCCTACCAGGACTCTAACACTGAAGCTTTCTTT.

The CDR3, as DNA: TGCAGTGCTAGCAGCGGGCGTAGGGGAAACACCATATATTTT. Translation: CSASSGRRGNTIYF. V usage is TRBV20-1 and J usage is TRBJ1-3, with no clear D. Germline values: CDR1 DFQATT, CDR2 SNEGSKA (reference sequence). V dropped 3 bases and J dropped 4 bases, with 13 bases sitting between them. The CDR3 extends over 14 amino acids.

The chain employs TRBV20-1 and TRBJ2-3; TRBD2 agrees at 7 bases. This CDR3 comprises 17 residues. CDR1 and CDR2 from the germline V gene are DFQATT and SNEGSKA (reference sequence). V trimming: 2 bases; J trimming: 2 bases; junction bases outside the gene matches: 13. CDR3 residues: CSARPYGGTPNTDTQYF. The CDR3 nucleotides read TGCAGTGCTAGACCCTACGGGGGGACTCCCAACACAGATACGCAGTATTTT.

This rearrangement joins TRBV24-1 to TRBJ2-5, with D possibly TRBD1 on 5 matching bases. Per germline, CDR1 KGHDR and CDR2 SFDVKD. The CDR3 is 13 amino acids. V lost 4 bases and J 5 bases, leaving 10 bases between the germline ends. CDR3 amino acids: CATSDSNRETQYF. In DNA, the CDR3 is TGTGCCACCAGTGACTCAAACAGGGAGACCCAGTACTTC.

The rearrangement joins TRBV2 to TRBJ1-2; D not certain. The CDR3 totals 12 residues. Trimming removed 8 bases from V and 2 bases from J, with 9 bases in between. Per the germline V gene, CDR1 is SNHLY and CDR2 is FYNNEI. The DNA of the CDR3 is TGTGCCAGCCTCCACGGCAACTATGGCTACACCTTC. The encoded protein is CASLHGNYGYTF.

This clonotype occurred a few times. The gene calls are TRBV29-1 and TRBJ2-1, with TRBD2 matching over 7 bases. Germline CDR1 reads SQVTM; CDR2 reads ANQGSEA. This CDR3 is 11 amino acids long. The CDR3 reads CSGGGYNEQFF. DNA for the CDR3: TGCAGTGGGGGGGGTTACAATGAGCAGTTCTTC.

The rearrangement uses TRBV18 and TRBJ2-5, with D hard to call. Trimming shortened V by 2 bases and J by 4 bases, and 11 bases separated the two germline ends. The V gene's germline CDR1 is KGHSH and CDR2 LQKENI. This CDR3 has 14 residues. The CDR3 sequence is CASSPDYIRETQYF. CDR3 DNA: TGTGCCAGCTCACCAGATTACATTCGAGAGACCCAGTACTTC.

The V gene is TRBV6-5, the J gene TRBJ2-3; 7 bases match TRBD1. The germline gives CDR1 MNHEY, CDR2 SVGAGI. The CDR3 covers 14 residues. Losses at the gene ends were 6 bases for V and 3 bases for J; bases not matched to a gene: 6. The CDR3 DNA follows: TGTGCCAGCAGGAGGGGGCGTCTGACAGATACGCAGTATTTT. It specifies CASRRGRLTDTQYF.

V and J are TRBV5-1 and TRBJ1-2, with D uncertain. The CDR3 consists of 15 residues. V dropped 0 bases and J dropped 6 bases, with 15 bases sitting between them. CDR1 SGHRS and CDR2 YFSETQ come from the germline V gene. In nucleotides, the CDR3 is TGCGCCAGCAGCTTGGAGGCGGGTCCAGCAAATGGCTACACCTTC. Amino acid sequence: CASSLEAGPANGYTF.

The gene calls are TRBV30 and TRBJ2-2, with D perhaps TRBD2 (5 bases). V was cut by 5 bases and J by 2 bases, with 12 bases left in between. The germline CDR1 and CDR2 sequences are GTSNPN and SVGIG (reference sequence). The CDR3 runs to 14 residues. CDR3 DNA sequence: TGTGCCTGGGGCCGAGGGAAAAACACCGGGGAGCTGTTTTTT. Amino acid sequence: CAWGRGKNTGELFF. Combining the CDR3 with reference TRBV30 and TRBJ2-2 gives the whole variable domain SQTIHQWPATLVQPVGSPLSLECTVEGTSNPNLYWYRQAAGRGLQLLFYSVGIGQISSEVPQNLSASRPQDRQFILSSKKLLLSDSGFYLCAWGRGKNTGELFFGEGSRLTVL.

In this sample, this clonotype turned up a few times. The gene calls are TRBV10-3 and TRBJ2-3; 9 positions agree with TRBD1. The germline CDR1 and CDR2 sequences are ENHRY and SYGVKD. V trimming: 9 bases; J trimming: 6 bases; junction bases outside the gene matches: 4. CDR3 length: 12 residues. This CDR3 reads CAMGQGGDTQYF. The DNA of the CDR3 is TGTGCCATGGGACAGGGAGGGGATACGCAGTATTTT.